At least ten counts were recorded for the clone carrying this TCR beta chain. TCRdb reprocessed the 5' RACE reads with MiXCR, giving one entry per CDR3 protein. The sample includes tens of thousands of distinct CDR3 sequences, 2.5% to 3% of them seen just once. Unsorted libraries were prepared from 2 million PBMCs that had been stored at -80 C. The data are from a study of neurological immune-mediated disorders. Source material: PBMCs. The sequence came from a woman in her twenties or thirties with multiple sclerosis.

In DNA, the CDR3 is TGTGCCAGCAGTTCCACTGCAGGGGGCGGCTATGGCTACACCTTC. Protein product: CASSSTAGGGYGYTF. The gene calls are TRBV6-6 and TRBJ1-2; 8 bases are a match to TRBD1. CDR1 MNHNY and CDR2 SVGAGI come from the germline V gene (reference sequence). The CDR3 is made up of 15 amino acids. With 4 bases clipped from V and 4 bases from J, the junction kept 8 bases outside the gene matches.